Each of the 7 T cell receptor beta chains below was sequenced from the same sample in a study of T cells in Graves' hyperthyroidism and ophthalmopathy. It was RNA transcripts that yielded the amplified TCR beta CDR3 regions. During a first-round RT-PCR of the TCR CDR3, the HTBI primer set was used. Each CDR3 protein is one row after TCRdb ran MiXCR on the multiplex PCR reads. In the table there are around 690,000 distinct CDR3 sequences, around 15% of which are singletons. The sequencing input was blood. Receptors were obtained from a man aged 50-60 years with Graves' hyperthyroidism.

This clonotype was detected a few times. The chain uses TRBV20-1 and TRBJ2-7; tentative D call: TRBD2 (5 bases). The germline V gene has CDR1 DFQATT and CDR2 SNEGSKA (reference sequence). V lost 0 bases to trimming and J lost 0 bases, with 18 bases between them. The CDR3 has 17 residues. As DNA, the CDR3 is TGCAGTGCTAGAGATGCGGAGGCCAGGCAAATCTCCTACGAGCAGTACTTC. Protein: CSARDAEARQISYEQYF.

This clonotype turned up a few times. This chain joins TRBV7-9 and TRBJ1-2, with unresolved D. Germline V lookup: CDR1 SEHNR, CDR2 FQNEAQ (reference sequence). V was pared by 2 bases and J by 2 bases, with 15 bases between. CDR3 length: 16 residues. CDR3 coding DNA: TGTGCCAGCAGCTTAACGGACGCTGTCTCCAACTATGGCTACACCTTC. Residues: CASSLTDAVSNYGYTF. Full variable domain (missing parts from reference TRBV7-9 and TRBJ1-2): DTGVSQNPRHKITKRGQNVTFRCDPISEHNRLYWYRQTLGQGPEFLTYFQNEAQLEKSRLLSDRFSAERPKGSFSTLEIQRTEQGDSAMYLCASSLTDAVSNYGYTFGSGTRLTVV.

This clonotype was seen more than once but under ten times. This sequence joins TRBV28 and TRBJ2-7; D might be TRBD2 (6 bases). The CDR3 extends over 15 amino acids. Trimming took 3 bases from V and 0 from J, leaving 12 bases between them. CDR1 is MDHEN, CDR2 SYDVKM, per germline. CDR3 loop: CASSFLDGSSYEQYF. The CDR3 DNA reads TGTGCCAGCAGTTTCCTGGACGGGAGCTCCTACGAGCAGTACTTC.

This clonotype has a count of ten or more. DNA of the CDR3: TGCAGTGCTAGAGATCGACAGCATCCACCCCTCCACTTT. As protein: CSARDRQHPPLHF. The V gene is TRBV20-1, the J gene TRBJ1-6, with D perhaps matching TRBD1 (5 bases). CDR3 length equals 13 residues. Trimming shortened V by 0 bases and J by 11 bases, and 11 bases separated the two germline ends. Per germline, CDR1 DFQATT and CDR2 SNEGSKA (reference sequence).

This rearrangement joins TRBV15 to TRBJ2-5; 7 bases fit TRBD2. CDR3 size: 14 residues. CDR1 and CDR2 from the germline V gene are LNHNV and YYDKDF (reference sequence). The junction had 5 bases not matched to a gene; V was cut back by 4 bases and J by 3 bases. The CDR3 is CATSKERGKETQYF. The CDR3 DNA is TGTGCCACCAGCAAAGAGCGGGGCAAAGAGACCCAGTACTTC. Using reference TRBV15 and TRBJ2-5 for the parts outside the CDR3, the full variable domain is DAMVIQNPRYQVTQFGKPVTLSCSQTLNHNVMYWYQQKSSQAPKLLFHYYDKDFNNEADTPDNFQSRRPNTSFCFLDIRSPGLGDTAMYLCATSKERGKETQYFGPGTRLLVL.

The V and J genes are TRBV30 and TRBJ2-7; 8 nucleotides align to TRBD1. Germline loops: CDR1 GTSNPN, CDR2 SVGIG (reference sequence). Trimming removed 0 bases from V and 5 bases from J; junction bases left unmatched: 9. This CDR3 is 15 amino acids long. CDR3 sequence reads: CAWSVLGAGGHEQYF. DNA of the CDR3: TGTGCCTGGAGTGTACTAGGGGCAGGGGGCCACGAGCAGTACTTC.

This clonotype has ten or more counts. The chain uses TRBV2 and TRBJ1-1; no clear D gene. The germline gives CDR1 SNHLY, CDR2 FYNNEI. Trimming removed 6 bases from V and 7 bases from J, with 15 bases in between. This CDR3 spans 13 amino acids. The CDR3 bases are TGTGCCAGCAGCCATGGGCAGATGAATGAAGCTTTCTTT. Its protein product is CASSHGQMNEAFF.